The clone carrying this TCR beta chain was seen a single time. A much larger clone differs from this one at a single base, so this may be a read error. The sample is drawn from a study of T cells in Graves' hyperthyroidism and ophthalmopathy. Across the study: Peripheral blood was acquired at first diagnosis, ahead of any therapy whatsoever.

RNA transcripts served as the template for amplifying TCR beta CDR3 regions. TCR CDR3 underwent first-round RT-PCR with the HTBI primer set. MiXCR, run by TCRdb on the multiplex PCR reads, gives a single entry per CDR3 protein. The top ten hold about 4% of the sample, which has approximately 610,000 distinct CDR3 sequences, about 15% seen once. The TCR was taken from a woman in her thirties or forties with Graves' ophthalmopathy. Material: blood.

This CDR3 reads CAGLPPPTGNYGYTF. DNA of the CDR3: TGTGCCGGCTTACCCCCCCCGACAGGGAACTATGGCTACACCTTC. The chain joins TRBV6-2 or TRBV6-3 to TRBJ1-2; TRBD1 matches at 7 bases. J lost 2 bases, V lost 11 bases, and 14 bases had no gene match. Germline V gene sequence: CDR1 MNHEY, CDR2 SVGEGT. The CDR3 consists of 15 residues.